The rows below give T cell receptor beta chains drawn from one sample of a study of beta chain features in type 1 diabetes. Repertoires were generated with immunoSEQ multiplex PCR, while TCRdb's copy carries only in-frame clones and drops some. The sample includes about 340,000 clones, roughly 14% of them seen just once. Sequences were obtained from naive CD4+ T cells from blood. The receptors were gathered from a woman between 18 and 30 years old with type 1 diabetes. Both conserved end residues are part of each CDR3. The D gene is left open where the match is weak. Clone sizes are given selectively: once, few, many, or a class where the clone is expanded.

d_gene	v_gene	j_gene	abundance	CDR3nt	CDR3aa
-	TRBV6-5	TRBJ1-1	few	TGTGCCAGCAGTACTCGGGGATTCGAAGCTTTCTTT	CASSTRGFEAFF
-	TRBV6-1	TRBJ2-3	-	TGTGCCAGCAGTGGGGGGACTAGCACAGATACGCAGTATTTT	CASSGGTSTDTQYF
-	TRBV10-3	TRBJ2-7	-	TGTGCCATCAGTGATAGTCGGCAGAGGGCCTACGAGCAGTACTTC	CAISDSRQRAYEQYF
TRBD2	TRBV30	TRBJ2-2	-	TGTGCCTGCCCTACGGCGGGAGCGGGCACCGGGGAGCTGTTTTTT	CACPTAGAGTGELFF
TRBD2	TRBV4-2	TRBJ2-3	few	TGTGCCAGCAGCCCGAGACTAGCGGAAAGCACAGATACGCAGTATTTT	CASSPRLAESTDTQYF
-	TRBV30	TRBJ2-7	-	TGTGCCTGGGAGCACAAAGCAGGGGCCGAGCAGTACTTC	CAWEHKAGAEQYF
TRBD2	TRBV7-9	TRBJ2-1	-	TGTGCCAGCAGCTTGCGGGGGGGAGACAATGAGCAGTTCTTC	CASSLRGGDNEQFF
TRBD1	TRBV11-1	TRBJ2-1	-	TGTGCCAGCAGCTTAGGTTTGAGAGGACAGGGTCCGCACAATGAGCAGTTCTTC	CASSLGLRGQGPHNEQFF
TRBD1	TRBV7-2	TRBJ1-3	-	TGTGCCAGCAGCCCAAGACAGGGACGGACTGGAAACACCATATATTTT	CASSPRQGRTGNTIYF
-	TRBV15	TRBJ1-5	few	TGTGCCACCAGCAGAGATAAGGTATCGGGGGGTGGCAATCAGCCCCAGCATTTT	CATSRDKVSGGGNQPQHF
TRBD1	TRBV18	TRBJ1-2	few	TGTGCCAGCTCACCCGGGGACAGGCCCTCGAGGGGCTACACCTTC	CASSPGDRPSRGYTF
TRBD1	TRBV5-4	TRBJ2-2	-	TGTGCCAGCAGCTTGGGGCCGGGACAGGGAACCGGGGAGCTGTTTTTT	CASSLGPGQGTGELFF
-	TRBV5-6	TRBJ1-1	-	TGTGCCAGCAGCTTGTGGGGGGGCACTGAAGCTTTCTTT	CASSLWGGTEAFF
TRBD1	TRBV7-9	TRBJ2-7	few	TGTGCCAGCAGCTTAAATCCTGCCTGGGGGACAGGTACCTCCTACGAGCAGTACTTC	CASSLNPAWGTGTSYEQYF
TRBD2	TRBV7-9	TRBJ2-5	few	TGTGCCAGCAGCCTCGGACTAGCGGAAGAGACCCAGTACTTC	CASSLGLAEETQYF
TRBD2	TRBV2	TRBJ2-2	-	TGTGCCAGCAGTGAAGTAGCGGGAGAGGCCGGGGAGCTGTTTTTT	CASSEVAGEAGELFF
-	TRBV18	TRBJ1-5	few	TGTGCCAGCTCACCTCCCGGGGACTATCAGCCCCAGCATTTT	CASSPPGDYQPQHF
-	TRBV18	TRBJ2-2	few	TGTGCCAGCTCACCACCCGGGACACAAAACACCGGGGAGCTGTTTTTT	CASSPPGTQNTGELFF
-	TRBV29-1	TRBJ1-2	-	TGCAGCGTATTCACTCTCCCTAACTATGGCTACACCTTC	CSVFTLPNYGYTF
TRBD2	TRBV4-2	TRBJ2-5	few	TGTGCCAGCAGCCAACCCGTTAGCGGGAGGCCCCAAGAGACCCAGTACTTC	CASSQPVSGRPQETQYF
-	TRBV5-6	TRBJ2-1	-	TGTGCCAGCAGCTTGGGACTTACCCCATTCGATGAGCAGTTCTTC	CASSLGLTPFDEQFF
TRBD2	TRBV19	TRBJ2-3	few	TGTGCCACCCAAGTTACGGGGGGGCCAGATACGCAGTATTTT	CATQVTGGPDTQYF
TRBD2	TRBV9	TRBJ2-5	few	TGTGCCAGCAGCGTCGGGACTAGCGGGAACCAAGAGACCCAGTACTTC	CASSVGTSGNQETQYF
TRBD2	TRBV7-2	TRBJ2-1	few	TGTGCCAGCAGCCACCAAAGGCGTGGGAGGGCCTACAATGAGCAGTTCTTC	CASSHQRRGRAYNEQFF
TRBD2	TRBV18	TRBJ2-3	-	TGTGCCAGCTCACCCTTGGGAACTAGCGGTACAGATACGCAGTATTTT	CASSPLGTSGTDTQYF
-	TRBV5-8	TRBJ2-4	few	TGTGCCAGCAGCCCGGAGTGGATTCAGTACTTC	CASSPEWIQYF
-	TRBV7-2	TRBJ2-5	-	TGTGCCAGCAGCTTTAGGACAGCCCAAGAGACCCAGTACTTC	CASSFRTAQETQYF
TRBD2	TRBV7-9	TRBJ2-3	few	TGTGCCAGCACCGCTAGCGGGAGGGCCGCGGTAACGGATACGCAGTATTTT	CASTASGRAAVTDTQYF
-	TRBV7-2	TRBJ1-1	-	TGTGCCAGCAGCACAGGGACGGGTATGAACACTGAAGCTTTCTTT	CASSTGTGMNTEAFF
TRBD1	TRBV19	TRBJ2-5	few	TGTGCCAGTAACAAAGGACAGGGGGCTCAAGAGACCCAGTACTTC	CASNKGQGAQETQYF
-	TRBV7-9	TRBJ2-3	-	TGTGCCAGCAGCTTCGTCGCGGGTCTAGGCCCAGATACGCAGTATTTT	CASSFVAGLGPDTQYF
-	TRBV7-2	TRBJ2-1	-	TGTGCCAGCAGTTCAAGCCCCCCCAATGAGCAGTTCTTC	CASSSSPPNEQFF
TRBD2	TRBV5-1	TRBJ2-5	-	TGCGCCAGCAGCACTGCCCTAGCGGGAGGGCAAGAGACCCAGTACTTC	CASSTALAGGQETQYF
-	TRBV6-6	TRBJ1-1	few	TGTGCCAGCAGTTGGGGAGAAACCAAAACTTCAATAGAAGCTTTCTTT	CASSWGETKTSIEAFF
TRBD1	TRBV7-9	TRBJ1-2	few	TGTGCCAGCAGCCAACCGGACAGGGGCAACTATGGCTACACCTTC	CASSQPDRGNYGYTF
TRBD2	TRBV7-9	TRBJ2-4	few	TGTGCCAGCAGCCCCGTCGGGAGGGCCGGAGACATTCAGTACTTC	CASSPVGRAGDIQYF
-	TRBV6-5	TRBJ2-5	-	TGTGCCAGCAGTTCATCATACAGGGCGATGGAGACCCAGTACTTC	CASSSSYRAMETQYF
TRBD1	TRBV5-4	TRBJ2-5	-	TGTGCCAGCAGCTTGAACAGGGGGCTCGAGGAGACCCAGTACTTC	CASSLNRGLEETQYF
TRBD2	TRBV29-1	TRBJ2-7	-	TGCAGCGTTCGGACTAGCGGACCTTACGAGCAGTACTTC	CSVRTSGPYEQYF
-	TRBV30	TRBJ1-2	-	TGTGCCTGGAGTCGCCCAAATGGTAGAGGAGGAGACTATGGCTACACCTTC	CAWSRPNGRGGDYGYTF
TRBD1	TRBV30	TRBJ1-5	few	TGTGCCTGCTCGGGACAGCCCAATCAGCCCCAGCATTTT	CACSGQPNQPQHF
-	TRBV18	TRBJ2-3	-	TGTGCCAGCTCACCGGGCCTAGCCTACACAGATACGCAGTATTTT	CASSPGLAYTDTQYF
TRBD1	TRBV9	TRBJ2-3	once	TGTGCCAGCAGCGTAGATGGTTTCAGGGGGGATACGCAGTATTTT	CASSVDGFRGDTQYF
-	TRBV30	TRBJ1-2	-	TGTGCCTGGTCCCCCGAGAACTATGGCTACACCTTC	CAWSPENYGYTF
TRBD2	TRBV7-2	TRBJ2-5	few	TGTGCCAGCAGCGCCGGACTAGCGGGGGGGTCAACCCAGTACTTC	CASSAGLAGGSTQYF
-	TRBV15	TRBJ2-2	-	TGTGCCACCAGCTGGGACGGGTTAGGGACTAACACCGGGGAGCTGTTTTTT	CATSWDGLGTNTGELFF
-	TRBV28	TRBJ1-2	-	TGTGCCAGCAGTTTCGCCTCCCGACAGCCTAACTATGGCTACACCTTC	CASSFASRQPNYGYTF
TRBD2	TRBV2	TRBJ2-1	-	TGTGCCAGCAGTGAAGTGAGGTCTAGCGGTTACAATGAGCAGTTCTTC	CASSEVRSSGYNEQFF
-	TRBV5-6	TRBJ2-7	-	TGTGCCAGCAGCCGATTACTAAACCGGGCCTACGAGCAGTACTTC	CASSRLLNRAYEQYF
-	TRBV25-1	TRBJ1-1	few	TGTGCCAGCAGTGAATATCAGGGCCTAAACACTGAAGCTTTCTTT	CASSEYQGLNTEAFF
-	TRBV19	TRBJ1-5	few	TGTGCCAGTAGCCGCCAGGGGAGCAGTCAGCCCCAGCATTTT	CASSRQGSSQPQHF
TRBD1	TRBV29-1	TRBJ1-1	few	TGCAGCGCCTTCAGGGGGGAGAACACTGAAGCTTTCTTT	CSAFRGENTEAFF
TRBD1	TRBV29-1	TRBJ1-5	few	TGCAGCGCCAGGACAGGGGATAATCAGCCCCAGCATTTT	CSARTGDNQPQHF
-	TRBV19	TRBJ1-1	-	TGTGCCAGTAGTGCACTTCGGGGCACTGAAGCTTTCTTT	CASSALRGTEAFF
TRBD2	TRBV30	TRBJ2-3	few	TGTGCCTGGAAGGCCGGGCTAGCGGTCACAGATACGCAGTATTTT	CAWKAGLAVTDTQYF
TRBD2	TRBV5-4	TRBJ2-2	few	TGTGCCAGCAGCTTGCGAGCGGCGGGGGGGCCCGGGGAGCTGTTTTTT	CASSLRAAGGPGELFF
-	TRBV5-6	TRBJ1-2	-	TGTGCCAGCAGCCTCCCAGGGTCTATCGGAATTGGCTACACCTTC	CASSLPGSIGIGYTF
-	TRBV5-1	TRBJ2-3	-	TGCGCCAGCAGCTTGTGGCGGGAATACACAGATACGCAGTATTTT	CASSLWREYTDTQYF
-	TRBV19	TRBJ1-1	few	TGTGCCACTCTACGACCGGGACACCCACACGGTGAAGCTTTCTTT	CATLRPGHPHGEAFF
-	TRBV6-5	TRBJ1-5	-	TGTGCCAGCAGTTACGGGGGGGCAAATCAGCCCCAGCATTTT	CASSYGGANQPQHF